This T cell receptor (beta chain) was retrieved from a study of blood T cells in healthy people across ages. The study's findings and limits: Long-lived donors had more naive CD4+ cells and higher diversity than aged donors.

This CDR3 comprises 15 residues. The ends were cut back, 3 bases at V and 2 bases at J, with 13 bases in the middle. Note on this clonotype: Its antigen remains unidentified.

There were healthy Caucasian individuals from Russia, aged roughly 6 to 95, serving as donors. The sample, 7.5 to 10 milliliters of peripheral blood, was drawn from each donor. Using a J-beta primer mix together with a sample-barcoded 5' primer, a second PCR was run for roughly 7 to 12 cycles. TCRdb re-called the 5' RACE reads with MiXCR, one entry per CDR3 protein. The data show hundreds of thousands of distinct CDR3 sequences, with 56% seen just once and roughly 26% held by the top ten. Material for sequencing was blood. V and J are TRBV12-3 or TRBV12-4 and TRBJ1-2; a weak D match, TRBD1 (5 bases). The sequence was obtained from a middle-aged man in good health. CDR3 protein: CASSLLTDTNYGYTF. CDR3 DNA: TGTGCCAGCAGTTTGCTCACGGACACGAACTATGGCTACACCTTC.